The T cell receptor (beta chain) under discussion was sequenced for a study of T-cell reconstitution after alpha-beta-depleted transplantation in children. Unique molecular identifiers were incorporated into the prepared TCRbeta library. TCRdb independently ran MiXCR on the PCR reads; one entry per CDR3 protein. The sample shows a few hundred thousand distinct CDR3 sequences, about a tenth of them seen only once. This clonotype appeared a few times. Germline V gives CDR1 SQVTM, CDR2 ANQGSEA. CDR3 size: 12 residues. V shed 5 bases and J shed 6 bases, with 13 bases lying between them. The sample here was PBMCs from the stem cell graft donor, taken from the stem cell graft. The rearrangement uses TRBV29-1 and TRBJ1-1; possibly TRBD1 for D (6 bases). The receptor comes from a human donor who donated a stem cell graft to a child with acute lymphoblastic leukemia. CDR3 DNA: TGCAGCGTTCTAACAGGGAGGTCTGAAGCTTTCTTT. Its protein is CSVLTGRSEAFF.